The clone carrying this TCR beta chain was detected only a few times. Per the study methods: Estimation of nucleated cell counts relied on the amplification of reference gene primers. The repertoire was sequenced with immunoSEQ multiplex PCR; TCRdb's copy has only in-frame clones and lacks some. D and trimming come from the DNA, and the V and J calls and clone size come from that table. This repertoire shows approximately 140,000 clones, around 90% found once; its top ten account for roughly 1.4%. This sample is part of a study of blood T cell repertoires in COVID-19. V was clipped by 5 bases and J by 7 bases; unmatched bases: 6. The CDR3 sequence is 13 residues long. Germline values: CDR1 SGHVS, CDR2 FNYEAQ.

Sequenced sample: peripheral blood. This rearrangement joins TRBV7-6 to TRBJ1-1; 8 bases map to TRBD1. This sequence was found in an older woman with acute or convalescent COVID-19. In DNA, the CDR3 is TGTGCCAGCAGCCCAGATGACAGGGGTGAAGCTTTCTTT. This encodes CASSPDDRGEAFF. The entire variable domain, with the rest obtained from reference TRBV7-6 and TRBJ1-1, is as follows: GAGVSQSPRYKVTKRGQDVALRCDPISGHVSLYWYRQALGQGPEFLTYFNYEAQQDKSGLPNDRFSAERPEGSISTLTIQRTEQRDSAMYRCASSPDDRGEAFFGQGTRLTVV.